A single sample gave rise to the 29 T cell receptor beta chains below, sequenced in a study of T-cell memory formation after mild COVID-19. A single record per CDR3 protein comes from TCRdb applying MiXCR to the 5' RACE reads. The sample consists of just over 400,000 distinct CDR3 sequences, more than 20% of them appearing once. The sequenced sample consisted of PBMCs or a T cell subset sorted from them (not recorded which). The receptors come from an adult woman who had mild COVID-19 (a few samples of this study predate the infection). Cell type and time point are not known.

This chain links TRBV3-2 with TRBJ2-7; the D call in the table, TRBD1, was not verified against the DNA. TRBV3-2 is a pseudogene. This CDR3 spans 14 amino acids. The CDR3 spells CASSWTLVTYEQYF. CDR3 in DNA: TGTGCCAGCAGTTGGACACTGGTGACCTACGAGCAGTACTTC.

V is TRBV7-9 and J is TRBJ2-1, with D possibly TRBD2 on 5 matching bases. CDR3 length equals 16 residues. The germline V gene encodes CDR1 SEHNR and CDR2 FQNEAQ (reference sequence). V gave up 6 bases and J gave up 5 bases, with 20 bases separating them. DNA for the CDR3: TGTGCCAGCAGTGAACCCACGGGGTGGGCCCACAATGAGCAGTTCTTC. It encodes CASSEPTGWAHNEQFF.

The chain joins TRBV7-7 to TRBJ1-5, with D possibly matching TRBD1 (6 bases). The CDR3 has 17 residues. The V end was cut by 0 bases, the J end by 3 bases, with 15 bases between. CDR1 and CDR2 from the germline V gene are SSHAT and FNYEAQ (reference sequence). The DNA of the CDR3 is TGTGCCAGCAGCTTAGCCCACCCGGGGGGCCCCAATCAGCCCCAGCATTTT. Translation: CASSLAHPGGPNQPQHF.

This clonotype was counted at least ten times. V usage is TRBV4-2 and J usage is TRBJ2-5; TRBD2 aligns across 9 bases. The J segment lost 4 bases and the V segment lost 0 bases, leaving 6 bases of the junction unmatched. Germline values: CDR1 LGHNA, CDR2 YNFKEQ. This CDR3 region has 16 residues. In DNA, the CDR3 is TGTGCCAGCAGCCAAGATTCGGCGGGAGGGCCAGAGACCCAGTACTTC. Translation gives CASSQDSAGGPETQYF.

CDR3 in DNA: TGTGCCAGTAGTATAAGGTTTACGCAAGAGACCCAGTACTTC. The encoded protein is CASSIRFTQETQYF. This chain joins TRBV19 and TRBJ2-5; D gene unclear. Trimming took 2 bases from V and 2 from J, leaving 9 bases between them. Per the germline V gene, CDR1 is LNHDA and CDR2 is SQIVND (reference sequence). The CDR3 length is 14 residues.

The CDR3 reads CASSQGTGVRTDTQYF. The CDR3 DNA sequence: TGTGCCAGCAGCCAAGGGACAGGGGTTCGGACAGATACGCAGTATTTT. This rearrangement joins TRBV3-1 to TRBJ2-3; 9 nucleotides line up with TRBD1. There are 16 residues in the CDR3. The J segment lost 3 bases and the V segment lost 1 base, leaving 5 bases of the junction unmatched. Germline lookup yields CDR1 LGHDT and CDR2 YNNKEL (reference sequence).

This chain links TRBV5-1 with TRBJ1-4, with 9 bases fitting TRBD1. V shed 2 bases, J shed 11 bases, and the junction held 1 base outside the gene matches. The length of the CDR3 is 12 residues. Per the germline V gene, CDR1 is SGHRS and CDR2 is YFSETQ. The CDR3: CASSLDRGKLFF. In DNA, the CDR3 is TGCGCCAGCAGCTTAGACAGGGGGAAACTGTTTTTT.

This clonotype was seen a handful of times. The chain employs TRBV5-5 and TRBJ1-1; D ambiguous. This CDR3 is built from 14 residues. Trimming took 7 bases from V and 0 from J, leaving 13 bases between them. Germline assignment: CDR1 SGHKS and CDR2 YYEKEE (reference sequence). CDR3 sequence (DNA): TGTGCCAGCTCCCTGGGCAACCTGAACACTGAAGCTTTCTTT. This gives the protein CASSLGNLNTEAFF.

V usage is TRBV20-1 and J usage is TRBJ2-1; 8 bases are a match to TRBD2. Germline V gene sequence: CDR1 DFQATT, CDR2 SNEGSKA (reference sequence). V lost 6 bases, J lost 8 bases, and 12 bases stayed unmatched. The length of the CDR3 is 14 residues. The CDR3 sequence is CSAGGGPPRDEQFF. CDR3 coding DNA: TGCAGTGCCGGGGGGGGACCACCGCGGGATGAGCAGTTCTTC.

The rearrangement links TRBV7-2 to TRBJ2-7; D might be TRBD1 or TRBD2, each matching 6 bases. In germline, CDR1 is SGHTA, CDR2 FQGNSA. The germline V and J ends were trimmed by 6 bases and 4 bases, with 16 bases remaining between them. The CDR3 is 14 residues long. The CDR3 reads CASRIGGPEYEQYF. In DNA, the CDR3 is TGTGCCAGCAGGATAGGGGGGCCAGAATACGAGCAGTACTTC. The variable domain in full, with the rest retrieved from reference TRBV7-2 and TRBJ2-7, is GAGVSQSPSNKVTEKGKDVELRCDPISGHTALYWYRQSLGQGLEFLIYFQGNSAPDKSGLPSDRFSAERTGGSVSTLTIQRTQQEDSAVYLCASRIGGPEYEQYFGPGTRLTVT.

The chain is built from TRBV7-9 and TRBJ1-1; 9 positions agree with TRBD1. After removal of 0 bases from V and 11 bases from J, the junction contained 10 bases not matched to a gene. The germline V gene has CDR1 SEHNR and CDR2 FQNEAQ (reference sequence). The CDR3 is 15 residues long. The CDR3 is CASSLAGQGGVEAFF. The DNA of the CDR3 is TGTGCCAGCAGCTTAGCGGGACAGGGCGGGGTTGAGGCTTTCTTT.

V gene TRBV4-2 combines with J gene TRBJ1-1; D perhaps matches TRBD1 (6 bases). V was shortened by 0 bases and J by 4 bases, with 12 bases between the two germline ends. The V gene's germline CDR1 is LGHNA and CDR2 YNFKEQ. This CDR3 is 15 amino acids long. DNA for the CDR3: TGTGCCAGCAGCCAAGACCGTTGGGGGGCCACTGAAGCTTTCTTT. Translated, it gives CASSQDRWGATEAFF.

This clonotype appeared a few times. The chain has TRBV5-1 and TRBJ2-1, with TRBD2 matching 8 bases. This CDR3 is built from 17 residues. V was pared by 3 bases and J by 5 bases, with 13 bases of the junction left unmatched. Germline CDR1 and CDR2: SGHRS and YFSETQ. The CDR3 bases are TGCGCCAGCAGCTCCCTAGGGACGGCGGGGGGCCACAATGAGCAGTTCTTC. Its protein product is CASSSLGTAGGHNEQFF. Full variable domain (outside the CDR3, taken from reference TRBV5-1 and TRBJ2-1): KAGVTQTPRYLIKTRGQQVTLSCSPISGHRSVSWYQQTPGQGLQFLFEYFSETQRNKGNFPGRFSGRQFSNSRSEMNVSTLELGDSALYLCASSSLGTAGGHNEQFFGPGTRLTVL.

The DNA of the CDR3 is TGTGCCAGCTCACCACCCTCAGGGACTAGACCCCTCCACTTT. This sequence encodes CASSPPSGTRPLHF. J is TRBJ1-6 and V is TRBV18; TRBD1 is a possible D gene (5 bases). V was pared by 0 bases and J by 12 bases, with 12 bases between. CDR1 is KGHSH, CDR2 LQKENI, per germline. The CDR3 is made up of 14 amino acids.

This clonotype was seen a handful of times. The genes are TRBV9 and TRBJ2-2, with 9 bases that match TRBD2. Germline assignment: CDR1 SGDLS and CDR2 YYNGEE. After removal of 3 bases from V and 2 bases from J, the junction contained 2 bases not matched to a gene. The CDR3 totals 15 residues. The CDR3 nucleotides read TGTGCCAGCAGCGCTAGCGGGGTTAACACCGGGGAGCTGTTTTTT. It codes for CASSASGVNTGELFF.

The V call is TRBV24-1, the J call TRBJ2-1; D ambiguous. From germline, CDR1 is KGHDR and CDR2 SFDVKD. With 3 bases removed from V and 0 bases from J, the gap between germline ends came to 8 bases. There are 15 residues in the CDR3. The CDR3 here is CATSDIESSYNEQFF. DNA of the CDR3: TGTGCCACCAGTGATATAGAAAGCTCCTACAATGAGCAGTTCTTC.

The chain carries TRBV20-1 and TRBJ1-5; D gene uncertain. CDR1 DFQATT and CDR2 SNEGSKA come from the germline V gene (reference sequence). V was cut by 6 bases and J by 4 bases, with 13 bases left in between. This CDR3 is 13 amino acids long. The CDR3 DNA reads TGCAGTGCCGAATCTCCGGGGAATCAGCCCCAGCATTTT. Translating gives CSAESPGNQPQHF.

This chain connects TRBV12-3 or TRBV12-4 to TRBJ2-7; possible D gene TRBD1, 6 bases. The V end lost 3 bases, the J end lost 4 bases, and 25 bases lay between the germline ends. The CDR3 loop spans 18 amino acids. For the CDR3, the DNA is TGTGCCAGCAGTTTGTCCGGTAGGAAGGGACCGGACAGTTACGAGCAGTACTTC. Protein: CASSLSGRKGPDSYEQYF.

V and J are TRBV7-2 and TRBJ2-1; D could derive from TRBD1 or TRBD2 (5 bases each). V was shortened by 7 bases and J by 0 bases, with 7 bases between the two germline ends. In germline, CDR1 is SGHTA, CDR2 FQGNSA. The CDR3 length is 13 residues. The CDR3 coding sequence is TGTGCCAGCACGAGGGGCTCCTACAATGAGCAGTTCTTC. Its protein is CASTRGSYNEQFF.

This sequence joins TRBV6-6 and TRBJ2-1, with 11 positions matching TRBD2. The ends lost 6 bases at V and 3 bases at J; junction bases unmatched: 4. Germline CDR1 reads MNHNY; CDR2 reads SVGAGI (reference sequence). This CDR3 contains 15 residues. The CDR3 protein is CASSYTSGGYNEQFF. As DNA, the CDR3 is TGTGCCAGCAGCTACACTAGCGGGGGCTACAATGAGCAGTTCTTC.

This chain joins TRBV7-6 and TRBJ2-1; possible D gene TRBD2, 5 bases. The V and J ends lost 5 bases and 5 bases respectively, with 7 bases between them. This CDR3 comprises 12 residues. Germline V gene sequence: CDR1 SGHVS, CDR2 FNYEAQ. This CDR3 reads CASSILDNEQFF. CDR3 coding DNA: TGTGCCAGCAGCATACTAGACAATGAGCAGTTCTTC. Filled out from reference TRBV7-6 and TRBJ2-1, the complete variable domain reads GAGVSQSPRYKVTKRGQDVALRCDPISGHVSLYWYRQALGQGPEFLTYFNYEAQQDKSGLPNDRFSAERPEGSISTLTIQRTEQRDSAMYRCASSILDNEQFFGPGTRLTVL.

The rearrangement links TRBV29-1 to TRBJ2-5, with TRBD1 matching over 8 bases. V lost 5 bases, J lost 5 bases, and 4 bases stayed unmatched. Germline lookup yields CDR1 SQVTM and CDR2 ANQGSEA. The CDR3 is 12 residues long. The CDR3 spells CSVPRTGETQYF. The CDR3 bases are TGCAGCGTTCCCCGGACAGGGGAGACCCAGTACTTC.

V gene TRBV5-1 combines with J gene TRBJ2-7, with D unresolved. Germline CDR1 and CDR2: SGHRS and YFSETQ. Trimming cost V 4 bases and J 2 bases, with 13 bases left between them. The CDR3 consists of 14 residues. The CDR3 sequence is CASSTLGITYEQYF. The CDR3 nucleotides are TGCGCCAGCAGCACCCTGGGAATTACCTACGAGCAGTACTTC.

The chain combines TRBV7-9 with TRBJ2-7, with TRBD1 as a possible D gene (6 bases). V lost 5 bases to trimming and J lost 4 bases, with 15 bases between them. The CDR3 contains 14 residues. Germline CDR1 and CDR2: SEHNR and FQNEAQ (reference sequence). The CDR3 here is CASSPGQGMYEQYF. The CDR3 nucleotides are TGTGCCAGCAGCCCAGGGCAGGGGATGTACGAGCAGTACTTC.

The chain carries TRBV6-2 or TRBV6-3 and TRBJ2-7; unclear D gene. CDR3 size: 11 residues. CDR1 is MNHEY, CDR2 SVGEGT, per germline. The V end lost 5 bases, the J end lost 12 bases, and 14 bases lay between the germline ends. The CDR3 is CASSHGSVGYF. In nucleotides, the CDR3 is TGTGCCAGCAGTCACGGTTCTGTTGGGTACTTC.

The chain joins TRBV5-1 to TRBJ2-2, with TRBD2 identical over 8 bases. The CDR3 consists of 18 residues. CDR1 and CDR2 (germline): SGHRS, YFSETQ. With V trimmed by 4 bases and J by 0 bases, 11 bases remained unmatched. The CDR3 sequence: CASSRSAGGRTNTGELFF. CDR3 nucleotide sequence: TGCGCCAGCAGCCGGTCGGCGGGGGGCCGTACGAACACCGGGGAGCTGTTTTTT.

The V call is TRBV2, the J call TRBJ2-5; D is possibly TRBD1 (5 bases). The V end was cut by 1 base, the J end by 2 bases, with 8 bases between. This CDR3 comprises 14 residues. CDR1 is SNHLY and CDR2 is FYNNEI in the germline V gene. The CDR3: CASSEVAGQETQYF. DNA for the CDR3: TGTGCCAGCAGTGAAGTGGCAGGGCAAGAGACCCAGTACTTC.

This clonotype was detected only a few times. The chain joins TRBV20-1 to TRBJ2-3, with D uncertain. Trimming removed 5 bases from V and 4 bases from J, with 10 bases in between. CDR1 and CDR2 from the germline V gene are DFQATT and SNEGSKA (reference sequence). CDR3 length equals 12 residues. The CDR3 nucleotides read TGCAGTGCTCCAGACACATCAGATACGCAGTATTTT. This translates into CSAPDTSDTQYF.

The genes are TRBV4-2 and TRBJ2-5; 7 bases map to TRBD1. This CDR3 comprises 15 residues. Losses at the gene ends were 0 bases for V and 5 bases for J; bases not matched to a gene: 6. The germline gives CDR1 LGHNA, CDR2 YNFKEQ. The chain's CDR3 is CASSQEVRGPETQYF. The CDR3 DNA follows: TGTGCCAGCAGCCAAGAAGTGAGGGGGCCGGAGACCCAGTACTTC.